The rows below give T cell receptor beta chains drawn from one sample of a study of monozygotic twins with cystic fibrosis. Assay used: immunoSEQ multiplex PCR; TCRdb lists only in-frame clones, some missing. The data contain around 10,000 clones, roughly 96% of them seen just once; the ten biggest clones take up 0.8% to 0.95%. Sequenced sample: blood. All receptors derive from a boy younger than 18 with cystic fibrosis. The CDR3 runs from the conserved cysteine through the conserved F or W. Fields, in order: D gene, J gene, V gene, clone size, CDR3 protein, CDR3 DNA. D genes are given only for firm matches. Some rows mark clone size as missing; the rest say once, few, many or name a class of expanded clone.

D: NA; J: TRBJ2-7; V: TRBV7-2; size: NA; CDR3: CASSFDGLSPEQYF; DNA: TGTGCCAGCAGCTTCGACGGACTGTCCCCCGAGCAGTACTTC
D: NA; J: TRBJ1-2; V: TRBV6-1; size: once; CDR3: CASSEAASTNYGYTF; DNA: TGTGCCAGCAGTGAAGCGGCCAGTACTAACTATGGCTACACCTTC
D: NA; J: TRBJ2-3; V: TRBV9; size: NA; CDR3: CASSVEKDTQYF; DNA: TGTGCCAGCAGCGTAGAGAAGGATACGCAGTATTTT
D: NA; J: TRBJ1-5; V: TRBV6-6; size: NA; CDR3: CASSYSKAADPQHF; DNA: TGTGCCAGCAGTTACTCGAAGGCAGCCGACCCCCAGCATTTT
D: NA; J: TRBJ2-3; V: TRBV6-4; size: NA; CDR3: CASSDQAADTQYF; DNA: TGTGCCAGCAGTGACCAAGCCGCAGATACGCAGTATTTT
D: TRBD1; J: TRBJ1-2; V: TRBV28; size: NA; CDR3: CASSPPGQGVLLSGYTF; DNA: TGTGCCAGCAGTCCCCCGGGACAGGGGGTTCTTCTGAGTGGCTACACCTTC
D: TRBD1; J: TRBJ2-3; V: TRBV29-1; size: NA; CDR3: CSGTQGADTQYF; DNA: TGCAGCGGGACACAGGGGGCCGATACGCAGTATTTT
D: NA; J: TRBJ1-4; V: TRBV7-2; size: once; CDR3: CASRGLGRRDNEKLFF; DNA: TGTGCCAGCAGGGGACTAGGACGCAGGGATAATGAAAAACTGTTTTTT
D: NA; J: TRBJ1-5; V: TRBV4-1; size: NA; CDR3: CASSQDAGNQPQHF; DNA: TGCGCCAGCAGCCAAGATGCGGGGAATCAGCCCCAGCATTTT
D: NA; J: TRBJ1-1; V: TRBV27; size: NA; CDR3: CASSPHRTNTEAFF; DNA: TGTGCCAGCAGTCCCCATCGGACGAACACTGAAGCTTTCTTT
D: NA; J: TRBJ1-5; V: TRBV5-5; size: NA; CDR3: CASSPGLSNQPQHF; DNA: TGTGCCAGCAGCCCGGGTCTTAGCAATCAGCCCCAGCATTTT
D: TRBD1; J: TRBJ2-2; V: TRBV2; size: NA; CDR3: CAGKQGQGVGELFF; DNA: TGTGCCGGCAAGCAGGGACAGGGTGTCGGGGAGCTGTTTTTT
D: TRBD1; J: TRBJ1-1; V: TRBV30; size: NA; CDR3: CAWGQGWAMSTEAFF; DNA: TGTGCCTGGGGACAGGGGTGGGCCATGAGCACTGAAGCTTTCTTT
D: TRBD2; J: TRBJ2-7; V: TRBV30; size: NA; CDR3: CAWSPRLAGGPGAEQYF; DNA: TGTGCCTGGAGCCCCCGACTAGCGGGAGGGCCTGGGGCCGAGCAGTACTTC
D: TRBD2; J: TRBJ2-5; V: TRBV14; size: NA; CDR3: CASSQWTSGEGETQYF; DNA: TGTGCCAGCAGCCAATGGACTAGCGGGGAAGGAGAGACCCAGTACTTC
D: TRBD2; J: TRBJ2-3; V: TRBV7-8; size: NA; CDR3: CASTYRGGTTDTQYF; DNA: TGTGCCAGCACCTACCGGGGGGGCACTACAGATACGCAGTATTTT
D: TRBD1; J: TRBJ1-6; V: TRBV2; size: NA; CDR3: CASSPNRDSNSPLHF; DNA: TGTGCCAGCAGTCCGAACCGGGACAGTAATTCACCCCTCCACTTT
D: NA; J: TRBJ1-5; V: TRBV6-4; size: NA; CDR3: CASSEGGGNQPQHF; DNA: TGTGCCAGCAGTGAGGGGGGCGGCAATCAGCCCCAGCATTTT
D: TRBD1; J: TRBJ2-5; V: TRBV28; size: NA; CDR3: CASSSRTGLRETQYF; DNA: TGTGCCAGCAGTTCCCGGACAGGTTTGAGGGAGACCCAGTACTTC
D: NA; J: TRBJ2-3; V: TRBV29-1; size: NA; CDR3: CSVWAPSSTDTQYF; DNA: TGCAGCGTTTGGGCCCCTAGCTCCACAGATACGCAGTATTTT
D: TRBD2; J: TRBJ2-5; V: TRBV9; size: once; CDR3: CASSVASGNSQETQYF; DNA: TGTGCCAGCAGCGTAGCTAGCGGGAATTCCCAAGAGACCCAGTACTTC
D: TRBD1; J: TRBJ2-7; V: TRBV5-4; size: NA; CDR3: CASSLGTGSSYEQYF; DNA: TGTGCCAGCAGCTTGGGGACAGGGAGCTCCTACGAGCAGTACTTC
D: NA; J: TRBJ1-4; V: TRBV18; size: NA; CDR3: CASSPQGTNEKLFF; DNA: TGTGCCAGCTCACCACAGGGAACTAATGAAAAACTGTTTTTT
D: TRBD1; J: TRBJ1-2; V: TRBV5-4; size: NA; CDR3: CASSYPDRGLDYGYTF; DNA: TGTGCCAGCAGCTACCCTGACAGGGGGCTTGACTATGGCTACACCTTC
D: TRBD1; J: TRBJ1-3; V: TRBV2; size: NA; CDR3: CASSSDRGPGNTIYF; DNA: TGTGCCAGCAGCTCGGACAGGGGGCCTGGAAACACCATATATTTT
D: NA; J: TRBJ1-2; V: TRBV5-1; size: once; CDR3: CASSKDRTGHGYTF; DNA: TGCGCCAGCAGCAAAGACAGGACGGGGCACGGCTACACCTTC
D: NA; J: TRBJ1-4; V: TRBV6-5; size: NA; CDR3: CASASATNEKLFF; DNA: TGTGCCAGTGCAAGTGCAACTAATGAAAAACTGTTTTTT
D: NA; J: TRBJ2-7; V: TRBV20-1; size: NA; CDR3: CSATTGWGQYF; DNA: TGCAGTGCCACGACAGGCTGGGGGCAGTACTTC
D: NA; J: TRBJ1-6; V: TRBV2; size: NA; CDR3: CASSIQGSYSYNSPLHF; DNA: TGTGCCAGCAGTATTCAGGGGTCCTACTCCTATAATTCACCCCTCCACTTT
D: TRBD1; J: TRBJ2-2; V: TRBV6-1; size: NA; CDR3: CASSPQGEAGELFF; DNA: TGTGCCAGCAGTCCCCAGGGGGAAGCCGGGGAGCTGTTTTTT
D: NA; J: TRBJ1-1; V: TRBV27; size: NA; CDR3: CASRIRSEPASTEAFF; DNA: TGTGCCAGCAGAATTAGGTCTGAACCCGCGAGCACTGAAGCTTTCTTT
D: NA; J: TRBJ1-5; V: TRBV5-8; size: NA; CDR3: CASSPAGVDQPQHF; DNA: TGTGCCAGCAGCCCGGCGGGAGTCGATCAGCCCCAGCATTTT
D: TRBD2; J: TRBJ2-1; V: TRBV5-1; size: NA; CDR3: CASSWTSGPRNEQFF; DNA: TGCGCCAGCAGCTGGACTAGCGGCCCTAGGAATGAGCAGTTCTTC
D: NA; J: TRBJ1-4; V: TRBV19; size: NA; CDR3: CASSSSAGEKLFF; DNA: TGTGCCAGTAGTAGCAGCGCAGGTGAAAAACTGTTTTTT
D: NA; J: TRBJ1-1; V: TRBV6-1; size: NA; CDR3: CASSERRVSDTEAFF; DNA: TGTGCCAGCAGTGAACGCAGGGTTAGTGACACTGAAGCTTTCTTT
D: NA; J: TRBJ1-2; V: TRBV2; size: NA; CDR3: CATDGILYGYTF; DNA: TGTGCCACCGATGGGATTCTCTATGGCTACACCTTC
D: TRBD1; J: TRBJ2-1; V: TRBV28; size: NA; CDR3: CASSEGTDYNEQFF; DNA: TGTGCCAGCAGTGAGGGGACAGACTACAATGAGCAGTTCTTC
D: NA; J: TRBJ2-2; V: TRBV19; size: NA; CDR3: CASSIRGAGTGELFF; DNA: TGTGCCAGTAGTATTAGAGGGGCGGGCACCGGGGAGCTGTTTTTT
D: TRBD1; J: TRBJ2-7; V: TRBV30; size: NA; CDR3: CAWNRDRGTYEQYF; DNA: TGTGCCTGGAACCGGGACAGGGGAACGTACGAGCAGTACTTC
D: TRBD1; J: TRBJ1-1; V: TRBV5-1; size: NA; CDR3: CASSVRQGAAEAFF; DNA: TGCGCCAGCAGCGTTCGACAGGGGGCTGCTGAAGCTTTCTTT
D: TRBD1; J: TRBJ1-1; V: TRBV10-3; size: NA; CDR3: CAISAGGTGGAFF; DNA: TGTGCCATCAGTGCGGGGGGAACAGGGGGAGCTTTCTTT
D: NA; J: TRBJ1-2; V: TRBV28; size: NA; CDR3: CASSYVSLALNYGYTF; DNA: TGTGCCAGCAGTTATGTCTCCCTAGCCCTTAACTATGGCTACACCTTC
D: NA; J: TRBJ2-1; V: TRBV19; size: NA; CDR3: CASGTGGEQFF; DNA: TGTGCTAGTGGGACGGGCGGTGAGCAGTTCTTC
D: NA; J: TRBJ2-7; V: TRBV7-3; size: NA; CDR3: CASSLPDSREQYF; DNA: TGTGCCAGCAGTCTCCCCGACTCCCGCGAGCAGTACTTC
D: TRBD1; J: TRBJ1-5; V: TRBV30; size: NA; CDR3: CAWSPGTGPGNQPQHF; DNA: TGTGCCTGGAGTCCCGGGACAGGGCCTGGGAATCAGCCCCAGCATTTT
D: TRBD1; J: TRBJ2-1; V: TRBV7-9; size: once; CDR3: CASSLQGANEQFF; DNA: TGTGCCAGCAGCTTACAGGGGGCCAATGAGCAGTTCTTC
D: NA; J: TRBJ1-3; V: TRBV30; size: NA; CDR3: CAWSVSGNTIYF; DNA: TGTGCCTGGAGTGTATCCGGAAACACCATATATTTT
D: NA; J: TRBJ1-3; V: TRBV30; size: NA; CDR3: CAWSLYQGWTVGLSGNTIYF; DNA: TGTGCCTGGAGTCTCTACCAGGGTTGGACAGTTGGCCTTTCTGGAAACACCATATATTTT
D: NA; J: TRBJ2-1; V: TRBV4-3; size: NA; CDR3: CASSQVGGTYNEQFF; DNA: TGCGCCAGCAGCCAAGTGGGCGGCACCTACAATGAGCAGTTCTTC
D: TRBD2; J: TRBJ2-5; V: TRBV7-2; size: NA; CDR3: CASSLGPSGETQYF; DNA: TGTGCCAGCAGCTTAGGGCCTAGCGGAGAGACCCAGTACTTC
D: TRBD1; J: TRBJ1-1; V: TRBV7-6; size: NA; CDR3: CASSFEGQGLTEAFF; DNA: TGTGCCAGCAGCTTTGAGGGACAGGGACTTACTGAAGCTTTCTTT
D: NA; J: TRBJ1-2; V: TRBV30; size: NA; CDR3: CAWSRTDGGNYGYTF; DNA: TGTGCCTGGAGCCGGACCGACGGAGGGAACTATGGCTACACCTTC
D: NA; J: TRBJ2-2; V: TRBV25-1; size: NA; CDR3: CASSFIGAGELFF; DNA: TGTGCCAGCAGCTTCATCGGAGCCGGGGAGCTGTTTTTT
D: NA; J: TRBJ1-1; V: TRBV6-5; size: NA; CDR3: CASSYLKMTEAFF; DNA: TGTGCCAGCAGTTACTTGAAGATGACTGAAGCTTTCTTT
D: NA; J: TRBJ2-2; V: TRBV6-1; size: NA; CDR3: CASSGQGWAGELFF; DNA: TGTGCCAGCAGTGGGCAGGGCTGGGCCGGGGAGCTGTTTTTT
D: TRBD2; J: TRBJ2-5; V: TRBV14; size: NA; CDR3: CASSPISGGARETQYF; DNA: TGTGCCAGCAGCCCCATAAGCGGGGGGGCCAGAGAGACCCAGTACTTC
D: NA; J: TRBJ2-1; V: TRBV10-3; size: NA; CDR3: CAISEPVRDRDNEQFF; DNA: TGTGCCATCAGTGAGCCAGTCCGGGACCGAGACAATGAGCAGTTCTTC
D: TRBD2; J: TRBJ2-3; V: TRBV5-1; size: NA; CDR3: CASSPGTSGFTDTQYF; DNA: TGCGCCAGCAGCCCCGGGACTAGCGGGTTCACAGATACGCAGTATTTT